Each of the 28 T cell receptor beta chains below was sequenced from the same sample in a study of cytomegalovirus exposure and HLA in healthy donors. The PCR contained 60 Vbeta and 13 Jbeta primers. Using immunoSEQ multiplex PCR, the repertoire was profiled, and TCRdb retains in-frame clones only, with some absent. Of under 200,000 clones listed, roughly 85% are singletons. Material: PBMCs. These receptors were taken from a man between 35 and 55 years old in good health and CMV-seronegative.

V gene TRBV29-1 combines with J gene TRBJ2-3; no definite D call. Germline V gene data show CDR1 as SQVTM and CDR2 as ANQGSEA. This CDR3 is 12 amino acids long. The V and J ends lost 6 bases and 1 base respectively, with 8 bases between them. The CDR3 spells CSVLSGTDTQYF. In DNA form, the CDR3 reads TGCAGCGTCCTAAGCGGCACAGATACGCAGTATTTT.

This chain joins TRBV5-1 and TRBJ2-7; possibly TRBD1 for D (6 bases). The CDR3 is 13 amino acids. In germline, CDR1 is SGHRS, CDR2 YFSETQ. Trimming stripped 0 bases from V and 3 bases from J, with 7 bases between. The CDR3 coding sequence is TGCGCCAGCAGCTTGGGACAGGACTACGAGCAGTACTTC. Encoded protein: CASSLGQDYEQYF.

CDR3 sequence: CASSSSEEQYF. Written as DNA, the CDR3 is TGTGCCAGCAGTTCCTCCGAGGAGCAGTACTTC. The rearrangement joins TRBV28 to TRBJ2-7; D gene ambiguous. Germline values: CDR1 MDHEN, CDR2 SYDVKM. CDR3 length equals 11 residues. The V and J ends lost 4 bases and 7 bases respectively, with 8 bases between them.

The chain joins TRBV28 to TRBJ2-7, with D perhaps TRBD2 (5 bases). CDR3 length: 14 amino acids. From germline, CDR1 is MDHEN and CDR2 SYDVKM. V lost 2 bases and J 3 bases, leaving 11 bases between the germline ends. The CDR3 DNA is TGTGCCAGCAGTTTAGAAGTGGCGGGCTACGAGCAGTACTTC. Encoded protein: CASSLEVAGYEQYF.

This clone occurred a few times. The chain carries TRBV1 and TRBJ2-2; TRBD1 reflects the table's D call only, with no check against the DNA. TRBV1 is tagged as a pseudogene. The CDR3 spans 16 residues. The CDR3 spells CTSSQPDSWLTGELFF. DNA for the CDR3: TGCACCAGCAGCCAACCCGACAGCTGGCTAACCGGGGAGCTGTTTTTT.

The V and J genes are TRBV5-1 and TRBJ1-4, with D perhaps matching TRBD1 (6 bases). Germline lookup yields CDR1 SGHRS and CDR2 YFSETQ. The V end was cut by 4 bases, the J end by 8 bases, with 18 bases between. The CDR3 spans 15 residues. This CDR3 reads CASSLTTGRSEKLFF. DNA of the CDR3: TGCGCCAGCAGCCTCACGACAGGCCGGTCCGAAAAACTGTTTTTT.

This sequence joins TRBV9 and TRBJ2-1; TRBD2 might be the D (5 bases). Germline V gene sequence: CDR1 SGDLS, CDR2 YYNGEE. This CDR3 region has 12 residues. Trimming stripped 4 bases from V and 10 bases from J, with 12 bases between. The CDR3 nucleotides are TGTGCCAGCAGCAATCTAGCAGAGGAGCAGTTCTTC. Protein: CASSNLAEEQFF. The whole variable domain, remainder taken from reference TRBV9 and TRBJ2-1, is DSGVTQTPKHLITATGQRVTLRCSPRSGDLSVYWYQQSLDQGLQFLIQYYNGEERAKGNILERFSAQQFPDLHSELNLSSLELGDSALYFCASSNLAEEQFFGPGTRLTVL.

This clone was detected once. This chain connects TRBV11-2 to TRBJ2-7; TRBD1 aligns across 8 bases. The CDR3 sequence is 19 residues long. The ends lost 1 base at V and 5 bases at J; junction bases unmatched: 19. In germline, CDR1 is SGHAT, CDR2 FQNNGV. This CDR3 is CASSLGDPGQGMRGDEQYF. CDR3 nucleotide sequence: TGTGCCAGCAGCTTAGGGGACCCAGGACAGGGTATGAGGGGGGACGAGCAGTACTTC.

V is TRBV6-1 and J is TRBJ1-2; 9 nucleotides match TRBD1. Germline V lookup: CDR1 MNHNS, CDR2 SASEGT. The V and J ends lost 6 bases and 13 bases, in that order; junction bases with no gene match: 15. CDR3 length: 14 amino acids. This CDR3 reads CASSQDPGQGRVTF. The CDR3 coding sequence is TGTGCCAGCAGCCAGGATCCGGGACAGGGACGGGTCACCTTC.

The chain uses TRBV6-5 and TRBJ1-5; D is unresolved. Trimming left V 0 bases short and J 4 bases short, with 10 bases between. Germline V lookup: CDR1 MNHEY, CDR2 SVGAGI. This CDR3 is 15 amino acids long. The CDR3: CASSYSKSVNQPQHF. The DNA of the CDR3 is TGTGCCAGCAGTTACTCGAAATCAGTTAATCAGCCCCAGCATTTT.

Note on this clone: The junction does not match germline at one end; this may be a read error. V and J are TRBV4-1 and TRBJ2-1; TRBD2 might be the D (7 bases). The germline V gene has CDR1 MGHRA and CDR2 YSYEKL. This CDR3 region has 13 residues. The CDR3 region has the DNA TGCGCCAGCAGCCAAGTTCAGGGGCCAGGGAGGGTCTTC. Translated: CASSQVQGPGRVF.

The V gene is TRBV5-8, the J gene TRBJ1-5, with a tentative D call TRBD1 (5 bases). This CDR3 has 16 residues. V lost 2 bases to trimming and J lost 2 bases, with 14 bases between them. Germline-derived CDR1 and CDR2 are SGHTS and YDEGEE. In DNA, the CDR3 is TGTGCCAGCAGCTTCGGGGGGTTTTTGGGCAATCAGCCCCAGCATTTT. Amino acid sequence: CASSFGGFLGNQPQHF.

This clone was recorded once. The rearrangement joins TRBV19 to TRBJ2-2, with TRBD2 identical over 7 bases. Germline V lookup: CDR1 LNHDA, CDR2 SQIVND (reference sequence). This CDR3 is 16 amino acids long. V shed 3 bases and J 6 bases; nucleotides not matched to a gene: 10. In nucleotides, the CDR3 is TGTGCCAGTAGTATTCGTCTAGCGGAGAGGTCCGGGGAGCTGTTTTTT. Translated, it gives CASSIRLAERSGELFF. The whole variable domain, remainder taken from reference TRBV19 and TRBJ2-2, is DGGITQSPKYLFRKEGQNVTLSCEQNLNHDAMYWYRQDPGQGLRLIYYSQIVNDFQKGDIAEGYSVSREKKESFPLTVTSAQKNPTAFYLCASSIRLAERSGELFFGEGSRLTVL.

The rearrangement uses TRBV19 and TRBJ1-1; D is uncertain. CDR3 length: 14 amino acids. Germline values: CDR1 LNHDA, CDR2 SQIVND (reference sequence). Trimming shortened V by 7 bases and J by 1 base, and 13 bases separated the two germline ends. In DNA, the CDR3 is TGTGCCAGTACTAATTTTTACCCGAACACTGAAGCTTTCTTT. As protein: CASTNFYPNTEAFF.

The V gene is TRBV15, the J gene TRBJ2-7, with D uncertain. This CDR3 spans 15 amino acids. V was trimmed by 0 bases and J by 1 base, leaving 10 bases between them. In germline, CDR1 is LNHNV, CDR2 YYDKDF (reference sequence). This CDR3 is CATSREPGKSYEQYF. The CDR3 DNA reads as TGTGCCACCAGCAGAGAGCCTGGCAAATCCTACGAGCAGTACTTC. The full variable domain, in which reference TRBV15 and TRBJ2-7 provide the parts outside the CDR3, is DAMVIQNPRYQVTQFGKPVTLSCSQTLNHNVMYWYQQKSSQAPKLLFHYYDKDFNNEADTPDNFQSRRPNTSFCFLDIRSPGLGDTAMYLCATSREPGKSYEQYFGPGTRLTVT.

The chain is built from TRBV6-4 and TRBJ2-7, with 8 bases lining up with TRBD1. The V gene end was trimmed by 2 bases and the J gene end by 0 bases; junction bases not matched to a gene: 15. Germline loops: CDR1 MRHNA, CDR2 SNTAGT. This CDR3 is built from 19 residues. Written as DNA, the CDR3 is TGTGCCAGCAGTGACCCTCGGACAGGGACCTTCGACTGCTCCTACGAGCAGTACTTC. As protein: CASSDPRTGTFDCSYEQYF.

This CDR3 reads CASSLAPGGRETQYF. The DNA of the CDR3 is TGTGCCAGCAGCTTAGCGCCGGGAGGGAGGGAGACCCAGTACTTC. The rearrangement links TRBV7-2 to TRBJ2-5; 8 nucleotides match TRBD2. The V gene's germline CDR1 is SGHTA and CDR2 FQGNSA. The CDR3 consists of 15 residues. V shed 0 bases, J shed 5 bases, and the junction held 5 bases outside the gene matches. The full variable domain, its missing parts supplied by reference TRBV7-2 and TRBJ2-5, is GAGVSQSPSNKVTEKGKDVELRCDPISGHTALYWYRQSLGQGLEFLIYFQGNSAPDKSGLPSDRFSAERTGGSVSTLTIQRTQQEDSAVYLCASSLAPGGRETQYFGPGTRLLVL.

The chain has TRBV6-1 and TRBJ2-7; TRBD1 might be the D (5 bases). Trimming shortened V by 0 bases and J by 4 bases, and 10 bases separated the two germline ends. The germline gives CDR1 MNHNS, CDR2 SASEGT. The CDR3 totals 14 residues. The CDR3 loop reads CASSEAGRVYEQYF. The DNA for the CDR3 is TGTGCCAGCAGTGAAGCGGGCAGGGTTTACGAGCAGTACTTC.

This chain connects TRBV7-2 to TRBJ2-1; 11 bases map to TRBD2. CDR1 and CDR2 (germline): SGHTA, FQGNSA. The V gene end was trimmed by 1 base and the J gene end by 6 bases; junction bases not matched to a gene: 5. CDR3 length: 16 amino acids. CDR3 region: CASSLVGTSGVNEQFF. The DNA of the CDR3 is TGTGCCAGCAGCTTAGTAGGGACTAGCGGTGTCAATGAGCAGTTCTTC. Full variable domain (rest looked up from reference TRBV7-2 and TRBJ2-1): GAGVSQSPSNKVTEKGKDVELRCDPISGHTALYWYRQSLGQGLEFLIYFQGNSAPDKSGLPSDRFSAERTGGSVSTLTIQRTQQEDSAVYLCASSLVGTSGVNEQFFGPGTRLTVL.

This chain connects TRBV7-2 to TRBJ2-1, with 7 bases lining up with TRBD2. This CDR3 region has 17 residues. CDR1 and CDR2 from the germline V gene are SGHTA and FQGNSA. The J segment lost 1 base and the V segment lost 5 bases, leaving 11 bases of the junction unmatched. The CDR3: CASSLSGIGLSYNEQFF. CDR3 DNA sequence: TGTGCCAGCAGCCTAAGCGGGATTGGATTATCCTACAATGAGCAGTTCTTC.

The chain couples TRBV19 to TRBJ2-1, with 10 bases identical to TRBD2. The V and J ends lost 10 bases and 3 bases, in that order; junction bases with no gene match: 3. Looked up from germline, CDR1 is LNHDA and CDR2 is SQIVND (reference sequence). The CDR3 totals 13 residues. CDR3 DNA sequence: TGTGCCACTCGGACTAGCGGCTACAATGAGCAGTTCTTC. It codes for CATRTSGYNEQFF.

V usage is TRBV5-4 and J usage is TRBJ2-5; D gene unclear. Germline-derived CDR1 and CDR2 are SGHNT and YYREEE (reference sequence). The CDR3 consists of 13 residues. V lost 4 bases and J lost 1, with 8 bases in between. The CDR3 coding sequence is TGTGCCAGCAGCCTCAGTGGCCAAGAGACCCAGTACTTC. This translates into CASSLSGQETQYF.

The chain is built from TRBV27 and TRBJ2-7; 7 bases match TRBD2. Looked up from germline, CDR1 is MNHEY and CDR2 is SMNVEV (reference sequence). The CDR3 loop spans 15 amino acids. V dropped 3 bases and J dropped 3; count of bases not matched to a gene: 8. CDR3 in DNA: TGTGCCAGCAGTTTGGGTGCGGGAGAGGACTACGAGCAGTACTTC. Protein sequence: CASSLGAGEDYEQYF.

The sample holds one count of this clone. This rearrangement joins TRBV5-4 to TRBJ2-5; D is possibly TRBD1 (6 bases). V gave up 6 bases and J gave up 5 bases, with 17 bases separating them. The CDR3 is made up of 14 amino acids. CDR1 and CDR2 (germline): SGHNT, YYREEE (reference sequence). The CDR3 DNA sequence: TGTGCCAGCACCAAGCAGGGGACCGGGGAGACCCAGTACTTC. Its protein is CASTKQGTGETQYF. The whole variable domain, remainder taken from reference TRBV5-4 and TRBJ2-5, is ETGVTQSPTHLIKTRGQQVTLRCSSQSGHNTVSWYQQALGQGPQFIFQYYREEENGRGNFPPRFSGLQFPNYSSELNVNALELDDSALYLCASTKQGTGETQYFGPGTRLLVL.

The chain is built from TRBV10-3 and TRBJ2-7; D may be TRBD1 (5 bases). The germline V gene has CDR1 ENHRY and CDR2 SYGVKD. This CDR3 is 12 amino acids long. V was clipped by 5 bases and J by 3 bases, with 8 bases between them. CDR3 protein: CAISSTDYEQYF. Here the CDR3 DNA reads TGTGCCATCAGTTCGACAGACTACGAGCAGTACTTC.

The rearrangement uses TRBV14 and TRBJ2-2; TRBD1 agrees at 7 bases. Trimming cost V 4 bases and J 3 bases; bases outside gene matches: 8. This CDR3 contains 16 residues. The germline V gene encodes CDR1 SGHDN and CDR2 FVKESK. The CDR3 sequence is CASSRSGTEYTGELFF. The CDR3 DNA is TGTGCCAGCAGCCGGTCCGGGACAGAGTACACCGGGGAGCTGTTTTTT.

The chain employs TRBV28 and TRBJ1-2, with D perhaps matching TRBD1 (6 bases). V was pared by 6 bases and J by 8 bases, with 19 bases between. The CDR3 is 14 residues long. Germline V gives CDR1 MDHEN, CDR2 SYDVKM. The CDR3 DNA sequence: TGTGCCAGCAGCCTAACAGCGGGACATAGAGGCTACACCTTC. Protein: CASSLTAGHRGYTF.

In its sample, this clone was seen a few times. The rearrangement links TRBV5-1 to TRBJ2-5; D is ambiguous. V shed 0 bases and J shed 1 base, with 4 bases lying between them. CDR1 and CDR2 (germline): SGHRS, YFSETQ. CDR3 length: 13 residues. DNA of the CDR3: TGCGCCAGCAGCTTGGGTATCCAAGAGACCCAGTACTTC. Translation: CASSLGIQETQYF.